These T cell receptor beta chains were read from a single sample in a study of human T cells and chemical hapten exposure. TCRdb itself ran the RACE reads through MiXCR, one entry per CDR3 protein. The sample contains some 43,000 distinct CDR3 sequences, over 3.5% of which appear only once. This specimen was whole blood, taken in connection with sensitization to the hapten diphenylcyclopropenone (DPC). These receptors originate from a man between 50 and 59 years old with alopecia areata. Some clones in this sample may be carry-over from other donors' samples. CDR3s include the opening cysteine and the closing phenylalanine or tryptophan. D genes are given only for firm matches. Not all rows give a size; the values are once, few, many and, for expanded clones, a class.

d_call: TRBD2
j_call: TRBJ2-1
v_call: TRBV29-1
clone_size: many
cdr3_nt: TGCAGCGTTGAAGATCCTAGCGGGAGTCGGGAGCAGTTCTTC
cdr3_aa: CSVEDPSGSREQFF

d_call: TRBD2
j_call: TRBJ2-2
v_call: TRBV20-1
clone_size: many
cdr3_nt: TGCAGTGCGGGGGGGACTAGAACCACCGGGGAGCTGTTTTTT
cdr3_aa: CSAGGTRTTGELFF

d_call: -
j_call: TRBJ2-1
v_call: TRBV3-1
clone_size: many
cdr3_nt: TGTGCCAGCACCTCCCGGGACGACTACAATGAGCAGTTCTTC
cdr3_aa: CASTSRDDYNEQFF

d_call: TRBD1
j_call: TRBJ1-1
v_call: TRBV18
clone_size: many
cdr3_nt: TGTGCCAGCTCACAATCACAGGGGAGTTATACTGAAGCTTTCTTT
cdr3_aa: CASSQSQGSYTEAFF

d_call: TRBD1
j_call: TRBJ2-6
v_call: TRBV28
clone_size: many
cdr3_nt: TGTGCCAGCAGTGAGAGGGGGCGATCTGGGGCCAACGTCCTGACTTTC
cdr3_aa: CASSERGRSGANVLTF

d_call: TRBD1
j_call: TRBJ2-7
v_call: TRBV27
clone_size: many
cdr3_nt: TGTGCCAGCAGTTGGGGACAGGGGTCTTACGAGCAGTACTTC
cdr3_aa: CASSWGQGSYEQYF

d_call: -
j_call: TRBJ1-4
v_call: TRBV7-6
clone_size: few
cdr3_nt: TGTGCCAGCAGCTTTGTACAGAAAACTAATGAAAAACTGTTTTTT
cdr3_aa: CASSFVQKTNEKLFF

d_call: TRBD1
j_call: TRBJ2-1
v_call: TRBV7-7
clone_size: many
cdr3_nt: TGTGCTAGCAGCGCCCAGTACAGGGGTGAGCAGTTCTTC
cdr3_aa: CASSAQYRGEQFF

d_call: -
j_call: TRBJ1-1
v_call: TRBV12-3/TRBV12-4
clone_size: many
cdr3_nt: TGTGCCAGCAGTTACGGCACCTACACTGAAGCTTTCTTT
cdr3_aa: CASSYGTYTEAFF

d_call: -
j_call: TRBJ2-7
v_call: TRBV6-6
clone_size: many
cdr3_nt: TGTGCCAGCAGTTACTTGGGGGAGCAGTACTTC
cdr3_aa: CASSYLGEQYF

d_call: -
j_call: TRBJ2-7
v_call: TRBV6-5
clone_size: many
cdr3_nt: TGTGCCAGCAGTTATTCTAGTCCCTCCTACGAGCAGTACTTC
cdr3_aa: CASSYSSPSYEQYF

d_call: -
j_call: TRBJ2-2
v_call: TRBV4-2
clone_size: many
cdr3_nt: TGTGCCAGCAGCCTTACCGGGGAGCTGTTTTTT
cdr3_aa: CASSLTGELFF

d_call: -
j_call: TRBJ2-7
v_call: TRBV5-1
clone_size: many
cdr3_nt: TGCGCCAGCAGCCCTGGACAGTCCTCCTCCTACGAGCAGTACTTC
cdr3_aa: CASSPGQSSSYEQYF

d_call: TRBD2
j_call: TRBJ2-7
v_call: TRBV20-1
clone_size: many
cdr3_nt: TGCAGTGCTCAAGCGGGAGGGCCGGCTCGCTACGAGCAGTACTTC
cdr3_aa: CSAQAGGPARYEQYF

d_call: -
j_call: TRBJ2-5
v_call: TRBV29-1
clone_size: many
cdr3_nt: TGCAGCGCTAGTCCGGGAGAGACCCAGTACTTC
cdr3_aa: CSASPGETQYF

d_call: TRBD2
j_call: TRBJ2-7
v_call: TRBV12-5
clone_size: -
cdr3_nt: TGTGCTAGTGCCGAAGCGGGAGGCGACCACGAGCAGTACTTC
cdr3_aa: CASAEAGGDHEQYF

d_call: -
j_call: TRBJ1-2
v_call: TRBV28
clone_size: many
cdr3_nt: TGTGCCAGCAGGCGGCAGGATCACTATGGCTACACCTTC
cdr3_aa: CASRRQDHYGYTF

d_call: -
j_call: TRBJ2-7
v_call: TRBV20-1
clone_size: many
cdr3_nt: TGCAGTGCTAGAGATTCGGGGGGCTCGTACGAGCAGTACTTC
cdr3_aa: CSARDSGGSYEQYF

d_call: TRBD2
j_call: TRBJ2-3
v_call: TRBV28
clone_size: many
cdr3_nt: TGTGCCAGCAGTCTCAATAGCGGGGGAGACGCTAGCACAGATACGCAGTATTTT
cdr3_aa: CASSLNSGGDASTDTQYF

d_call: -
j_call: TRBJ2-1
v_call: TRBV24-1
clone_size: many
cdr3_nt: TGTGCCACCAGTGATAGACAGAGCTCCTACAATGAGCAGTTCTTC
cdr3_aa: CATSDRQSSYNEQFF

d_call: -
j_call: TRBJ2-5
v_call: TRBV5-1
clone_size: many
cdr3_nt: TGCGCCAGCAGCTCGACTAGACGAGAGACCCAGTACTTC
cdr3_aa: CASSSTRRETQYF

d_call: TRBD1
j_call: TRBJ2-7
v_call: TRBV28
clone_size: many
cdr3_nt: TGTGCCAGCAGTCAGGACAGGGCGACTAGTGAGTACTTC
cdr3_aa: CASSQDRATSEYF

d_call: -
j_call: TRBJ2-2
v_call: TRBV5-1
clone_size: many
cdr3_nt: TGCGCCAGCAGAATGGCGGCGAACACCGGGGAGCTGTTTTTT
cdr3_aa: CASRMAANTGELFF

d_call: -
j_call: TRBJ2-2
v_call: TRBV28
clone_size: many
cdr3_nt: TGTGCCAGCAACCCCCGAGGGCAGGGGAGGCGGGAGCTGTTTTTT
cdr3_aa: CASNPRGQGRRELFF

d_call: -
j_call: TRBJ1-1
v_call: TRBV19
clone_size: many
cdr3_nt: TGTGCCAGTCTGGGGGATCGAACTCGGCTGAACACTGAAGCTTTCTTT
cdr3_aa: CASLGDRTRLNTEAFF

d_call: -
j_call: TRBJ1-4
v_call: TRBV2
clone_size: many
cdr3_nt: TGTGCCAGCAGTGAAAACGACGGTGAAAAACTGTTTTTT
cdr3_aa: CASSENDGEKLFF

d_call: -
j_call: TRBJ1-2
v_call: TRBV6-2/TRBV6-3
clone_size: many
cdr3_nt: TGTGCCAGCAGGGATGACTATGGCTACACCTTC
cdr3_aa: CASRDDYGYTF

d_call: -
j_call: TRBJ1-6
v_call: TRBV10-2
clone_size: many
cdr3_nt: TGCGCCAGCAGTGACGTAGACAAGCGAAGAAATTCACCCCTCCACTTT
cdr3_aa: CASSDVDKRRNSPLHF

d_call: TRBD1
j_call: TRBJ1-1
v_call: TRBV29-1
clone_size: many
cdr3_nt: TGCAGCGTTGTTGGGCAGGGGGGAGGGACTGAAGCTTTCTTT
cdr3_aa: CSVVGQGGGTEAFF